A selection of T cell receptor beta chains follows, all from one sample in a study of neurological immune-mediated disorders. TCRdb called the 5' RACE reads again in MiXCR, with one record for every CDR3 protein. The top ten clones hold 15% of a sample with about 20,000 distinct CDR3 sequences, more than 14% of them seen once. The specimen was PBMCs. The receptors derive from a female donor with HTLV-1-associated myelopathy (HAM/TSP). Each CDR3 is given with its conserved first and last residue. D genes are given only for firm matches. Some rows have no size entry. The others give once, few or many, or a class for an expanded clone.

clone size,D gene,J gene,V gene,CDR3 DNA,CDR3 protein
many,NA,TRBJ1-2,TRBV29-1,TGCAGCGTTGGACGACAGGATGGCTACACCTTC,CSVGRQDGYTF
many,NA,TRBJ2-2,TRBV25-1,TGTGCCAGCAGAAAGGGGTTGGTCGGGGAGCTGTTTTTT,CASRKGLVGELFF
many,TRBD2,TRBJ2-7,TRBV20-1,TGCAGTGCTAGCGGCCCGGGGGGGGGAGACTACGAGCAGTACTTC,CSASGPGGGDYEQYF
many,TRBD1,TRBJ1-2,TRBV5-1,TGCGCCAGCAGCTTGTCGGGACAGGGAAGGATCGGCTACACCTTC,CASSLSGQGRIGYTF
medium-sized,TRBD2,TRBJ2-3,TRBV5-1,TGCGCCACTCGGACTAGCGGGAGTACAGATACGCAGTATTTT,CATRTSGSTDTQYF
many,TRBD2,TRBJ2-1,TRBV20-1,TGCAGTGCTAGGGGGCTAGCGGGAGTCAGGAATGAGCAGTTCTTC,CSARGLAGVRNEQFF
many,NA,TRBJ2-6,TRBV19,TGTGCCAGTAGTATCCAGGCCGGGGCGGACTCTGGGGCCAACGTCCTGACTTTC,CASSIQAGADSGANVLTF
many,TRBD1,TRBJ1-5,TRBV2,TGTGCCAGCAGGGACAGGGGTAGGAATCAGCCCCAGCATTTT,CASRDRGRNQPQHF
NA,NA,TRBJ2-7,TRBV3-1,TGTGCCAGCAGCCTCGCTGTCTACGAGCAGTACTTC,CASSLAVYEQYF
many,TRBD2,TRBJ2-1,TRBV20-1,TGCAGTGCTGGAGCCGGGACTAGCGTCAATGAGCAGTTCTTC,CSAGAGTSVNEQFF
many,TRBD2,TRBJ2-5,TRBV4-1,TGCGCCAGCAGCCCCCTCGAAACTAGCGGGAGTGAGACCCAGTACTTC,CASSPLETSGSETQYF
many,NA,TRBJ2-7,TRBV7-2,TGTGCCAGCAGCTTTGGACATAACTACGAGCAGTACTTC,CASSFGHNYEQYF
many,TRBD2,TRBJ2-1,TRBV6-2/TRBV6-3,TGTGCCAGCAGTTCCGGACTAGCGGGGGCGCTTAGCTCCTACAATGAGCAGTTCTTC,CASSSGLAGALSSYNEQFF
many,NA,TRBJ2-5,TRBV7-9,TGTGCCAGCACCAAGACAGGAGGCCAAGAGACCCAGTACTTC,CASTKTGGQETQYF
NA,TRBD1,TRBJ1-1,TRBV20-1,TGCAGCGCACAGGGGGCGGCGGCTGAAGCTTTCTTT,CSAQGAAAEAFF
NA,NA,TRBJ2-5,TRBV20-1,TGCAGTGCTGGGACTTCCCAAGAGACCCAGTACTTC,CSAGTSQETQYF
NA,NA,TRBJ1-1,TRBV29-1,TGCGGAATTTCCACTGAAGCTTTCTTT,CGISTEAFF
NA,NA,TRBJ2-7,TRBV7-7,TGTGCTAGCAGCTTGGGGGAAACGGGCGAGCAGTACTTC,CASSLGETGEQYF
many,NA,TRBJ2-7,TRBV5-1,TGCGCCAGCAGCTTGCAAGGACGGAGCCAGGAGGGGCAGTACTTC,CASSLQGRSQEGQYF
many,NA,TRBJ2-7,TRBV6-5,TGTGCCAGCAGTTTTACCGGGGCTCTTATATCCTACGAGCAGTACTTC,CASSFTGALISYEQYF
many,NA,TRBJ2-5,TRBV18,TGTGCCAGCTCAAGAGGACAGATACAAGAGACCCAGTACTTC,CASSRGQIQETQYF
many,NA,TRBJ1-1,TRBV29-1,TGCAGCGTTAAGCGGATGAACACTGAAGCTTTCTTT,CSVKRMNTEAFF
many,TRBD2,TRBJ2-1,TRBV19,TGTGCCAGTAGTATTAGCGGGAGCTCCTACAATGAGCAGTTCTTC,CASSISGSSYNEQFF
many,NA,TRBJ2-2,TRBV9,TGTGCCAGCAGCGTAGGCGAGGGGCGGCGCACCGGGGAGCTGTTTTTT,CASSVGEGRRTGELFF
many,NA,TRBJ2-1,TRBV5-1,TGCGCCAGCAGCTGGCCCCGACAGGACCGCTCCTACAATGAGCAGTTCTTC,CASSWPRQDRSYNEQFF
NA,NA,TRBJ2-7,TRBV12-3/TRBV12-4,TGTACCAGCAGTTTATCTGGAGGGACACTCTACGAGCAGTACTTC,CTSSLSGGTLYEQYF
many,TRBD1,TRBJ1-4,TRBV27,TGTGCCAGCAGGCAATCGGGACAGGGTGAAAAACTGTTTTTT,CASRQSGQGEKLFF
NA,NA,TRBJ1-1,TRBV7-2,TGTGCCAGCAGCTTAGGACAGATGAACACTGAAGCTTTCTTT,CASSLGQMNTEAFF
many,TRBD1,TRBJ2-1,TRBV14,TGTGCCAGCAGCCAAGATCCTAGGGGGACAGGGTTTATTGATGAGCAGTTCTTC,CASSQDPRGTGFIDEQFF